This T cell receptor (beta chain) was sequenced during a study of T cells in severe cutaneous drug reactions. Broader study findings: TRBV12-4 use rose strongly in carbamazepine-induced Stevens-Johnson syndrome or toxic epidermal necrolysis, averaging approximately 34% in blister cells and 4.5% to 6.5% in PBMC.

The CDR3 loop spans 17 amino acids. Germline CDR1 reads SGHDN; CDR2 reads FVKESK. Libraries were made by iRepertoire multiplex PCR with TCR subtype-specific primers for bulk and single-cell sequencing. From its re-call of the multiplex PCR reads, TCRdb lists each CDR3 protein once, without DNA. The listing records just over 20,000 distinct CDR3 sequences. The donors had carbamazepine-induced Stevens-Johnson syndrome or toxic epidermal necrolysis. Peripheral blood was from CBZ-SJS/TEN patients: about 5 Han Chinese, six European. For this clonotype: Its specificity is unknown.

The sequenced material came from PBMCs. The chain is built from TRBV14 and TRBJ2-3; without DNA, the TCRdb call of TRBD2 cannot be checked. The sequence was collected from a human donor with toxic epidermal necrolysis, a severe cutaneous drug reaction. CDR3 loop: CARLTPNSGVRTDTQYF.